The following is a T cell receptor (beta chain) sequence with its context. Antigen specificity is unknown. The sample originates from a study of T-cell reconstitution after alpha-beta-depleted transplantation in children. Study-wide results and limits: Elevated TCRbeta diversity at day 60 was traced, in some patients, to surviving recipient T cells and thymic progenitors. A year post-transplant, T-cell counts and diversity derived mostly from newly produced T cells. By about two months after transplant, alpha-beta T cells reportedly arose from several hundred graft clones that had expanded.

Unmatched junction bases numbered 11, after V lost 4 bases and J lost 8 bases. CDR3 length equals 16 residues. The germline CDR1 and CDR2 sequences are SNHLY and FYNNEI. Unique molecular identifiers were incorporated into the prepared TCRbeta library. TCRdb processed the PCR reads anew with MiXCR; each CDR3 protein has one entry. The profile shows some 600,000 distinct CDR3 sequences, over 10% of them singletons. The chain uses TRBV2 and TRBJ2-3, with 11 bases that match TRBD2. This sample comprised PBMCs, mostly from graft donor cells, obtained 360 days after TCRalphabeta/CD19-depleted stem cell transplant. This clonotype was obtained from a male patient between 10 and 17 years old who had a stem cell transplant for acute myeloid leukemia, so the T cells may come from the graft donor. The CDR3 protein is CASSVGGTSGLGTQYF. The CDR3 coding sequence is TGTGCCAGCAGTGTCGGCGGGACTAGCGGTTTGGGTACGCAGTATTTT.